Below are 15 T cell receptor beta chains sequenced from a single sample in a study of blood T cell repertoires in COVID-19. Assay used: immunoSEQ multiplex PCR; TCRdb lists only in-frame clones, some missing. Of about 36,000 clones listed, 81% were seen once; the top ten hold around two fifths. Material for sequencing was peripheral blood. Receptors originate from a human donor in a cohort sampled during active or convalescent COVID-19. The donor label of this sample is uncertain.

The chain is built from TRBV7-2 and TRBJ1-3; possibly TRBD1 for D (6 bases). Germline V gene data show CDR1 as SGHTA and CDR2 as FQGNSA. Trimming took off 1 base at V and 0 bases at J, with 10 bases between the two ends. This CDR3 is built from 16 residues. Written as DNA, the CDR3 is TGTGCCAGCAGCTTAGAGGGGACAAGCTCTGGAAACACCATATATTTT. It specifies CASSLEGTSSGNTIYF.

In this sample, this clone turned up a few times. This chain joins TRBV5-4 and TRBJ2-5, with a tentative D call TRBD2 (6 bases). V shed 3 bases and J shed 3 bases, with 12 bases lying between them. The germline gives CDR1 SGHNT, CDR2 YYREEE (reference sequence). This CDR3 has 14 amino acids. CDR3 sequence (DNA): TGTGCCAGCAGCTCCAAAGGAGGGGAAGAGACCCAGTACTTC. This encodes CASSSKGGEETQYF.

The chain carries TRBV24-1 and TRBJ2-3; 8 nucleotides agree with TRBD2. Germline CDR1 reads KGHDR; CDR2 reads SFDVKD. The CDR3 covers 15 residues. The ends lost 8 bases at V and 5 bases at J; junction bases unmatched: 11. CDR3 residues: CATMAAGESRDTQYF. CDR3 nucleotide sequence: TGTGCCACCATGGCAGCGGGAGAAAGTAGAGATACGCAGTATTTT.

The chain has TRBV9 and TRBJ2-2; 7 positions agree with TRBD1. The germline V gene encodes CDR1 SGDLS and CDR2 YYNGEE. The CDR3 spans 15 residues. After removal of 0 bases from V and 7 bases from J, the junction contained 6 bases not matched to a gene. CDR3 coding DNA: TGTGCCAGCAGCGTAGGAGTAGGGGGCGGCGGGGAGCTGTTTTTT. It yields the protein CASSVGVGGGGELFF.

In its sample, this clone was seen many times. The genes are TRBV3-1 (or the pseudogene TRBV3-2) and TRBJ1-1, with D tentatively TRBD1 (5 bases). This CDR3 contains 11 residues. V lost 8 bases and J lost 6, with 10 bases in between. CDR1 is LGHDT, CDR2 YNNKEL, per germline (reference sequence). This CDR3 is CASRGGAEAFF. In DNA, the CDR3 is TGTGCCAGCCGTGGGGGGGCTGAAGCTTTCTTT.

This clone was seen a single time. The rearrangement links TRBV12-3 or TRBV12-4 to TRBJ2-2; D remains unclear. V shed 2 bases and J shed 5 bases, with 6 bases lying between them. The CDR3 is made up of 13 amino acids. The CDR3, as DNA: TGTGCCAGCAGTTTATTTCGGACCGGGGAGCTGTTTTTT. Protein product: CASSLFRTGELFF.

The chain has TRBV5-1 and TRBJ2-7; 7 bases line up with TRBD2. V lost 0 bases, J lost 0 bases, and 3 bases stayed unmatched. CDR3 length: 15 amino acids. From germline, CDR1 is SGHRS and CDR2 YFSETQ. CDR3: CASSLAGGPSYEQYF. The CDR3 nucleotides are TGCGCCAGCAGCTTGGCGGGGGGACCCTCCTACGAGCAGTACTTC.

This clone has more than one count but fewer than ten. CDR3 amino acids: CASSPRRDGNTDTQYF. The CDR3 DNA reads TGTGCCAGCAGCCCACGGAGAGACGGGAACACAGATACGCAGTATTTT. V usage is TRBV3-1 (or the pseudogene TRBV3-2) and J usage is TRBJ2-3; weak D call: TRBD2 (5 bases). This CDR3 has 16 amino acids. Germline V gene sequence: CDR1 LGHDT, CDR2 YNNKEL (reference sequence). V shed 4 bases and J shed 2 bases, with 16 bases lying between them.

The chain combines TRBV6-4 with TRBJ1-2; the D is unclear. Germline V gene lookup returns CDR1 MRHNA and CDR2 SNTAGT. The CDR3 runs 14 residues. Trimming took off 8 bases at V and 6 bases at J, with 19 bases between the two ends. This chain's CDR3 is CASPFRRWAHGYTF. The CDR3, as DNA: TGTGCCAGCCCGTTCCGTCGGTGGGCGCATGGCTACACCTTC.

Only one count was recorded for this clone. The gene calls are TRBV5-1 and TRBJ2-7; D call uncertain. V was shortened by 0 bases and J by 7 bases, with 11 bases between the two germline ends. Per germline, CDR1 SGHRS and CDR2 YFSETQ. The CDR3 totals 13 residues. Here the CDR3 reads CASSLAPAAEQYF. For the CDR3, the DNA is TGCGCCAGCAGCTTGGCTCCCGCGGCAGAGCAGTACTTC.

V is TRBV6-4 and J is TRBJ2-3; 7 nucleotides align to TRBD1. This CDR3 region has 15 residues. The V gene's germline CDR1 is MRHNA and CDR2 SNTAGT. Unmatched junction bases numbered 9, after V lost 8 bases and J lost 1 base. The CDR3 DNA reads as TGTGCCAGCGCCCGGGACAGCCTTCGCACAGATACGCAGTATTTT. Protein: CASARDSLRTDTQYF.

This rearrangement joins TRBV29-1 to TRBJ2-7; D is uncertain. The CDR3 runs to 11 residues. CDR1 and CDR2 (germline): SQVTM, ANQGSEA. V lost 4 bases and J lost 4, with 8 bases in between. The CDR3 DNA follows: TGCAGCGTTGGAGCTGATTACGAGCAGTACTTC. Protein product: CSVGADYEQYF.

The rearrangement links TRBV5-1 to TRBJ1-1; D is undetermined. The CDR3 runs 11 residues. CDR1 and CDR2 from the germline V gene are SGHRS and YFSETQ. The V and J ends lost 0 bases and 6 bases respectively, with 3 bases between them. The CDR3, as DNA: TGCGCCAGCAGCTTGGGCGCTGAAGCTTTCTTT. Amino acids: CASSLGAEAFF.

This rearrangement joins TRBV6-1 to TRBJ1-2; no definite D call. V was trimmed by 3 bases and J by 8 bases, leaving 10 bases between them. Germline loops: CDR1 MNHNS, CDR2 SASEGT. The CDR3 contains 12 residues. CDR3 sequence reads: CASSDGMRGYTF. The CDR3 nucleotides read TGTGCCAGCAGTGACGGGATGCGGGGCTACACCTTC.

The rearrangement joins TRBV6-1 to TRBJ2-7; 7 bases align to TRBD1. Germline CDR1 is MNHNS and CDR2 is SASEGT. CDR3 length equals 14 residues. J was trimmed by 7 bases and V by 1 base; bases with no gene match: 7. CDR3: CASSEGGQPWEQYF. The CDR3 nucleotides read TGTGCCAGCAGTGAAGGGGGACAGCCGTGGGAGCAGTACTTC.